This paragraph covers one TCR beta chain sequence. What it recognizes is unknown. Germline CDR1 SGHRS, CDR2 YFSETQ. The CDR3 is made up of 16 amino acids. Trimming cost V 5 bases and J 2 bases, with 19 bases left between them. This entry comes from a study of CD8 T cells in Susac syndrome. Findings and caveats of the study: Regarding the TCR sequencing and HLA analysis, the study admitted that a relatively small number of individuals were involved.

Included as multiple sclerosis controls were treatment-naive patients who had stable or active relapsing-remitting disease. Negative isolation was used for CD8+ and CD4+ T cells and FACS enrichment for TEMRA cells. An input of about 0.45 to 1 ug of RNA was subjected to reverse transcription using random hexamers. TCR beta CDR3 was amplified by immunoSEQ covering 54 Vbeta and 13 Jbeta. TCRdb passed the immunoSEQ multiplex PCR reads through MiXCR, listing each CDR3 protein once. The sample lists 250,000 to 350,000 distinct CDR3 sequences, around 83% occurring once. This TCR came from a human donor with multiple sclerosis. The sample taken for sequencing was CD8+ T cells from PBMCs. This chain uses TRBV5-1 with TRBJ2-5; D is perhaps TRBD2 (5 bases). The CDR3 sequence: CASSRPRPGSQETQYF. CDR3 coding DNA: TGCGCCAGCAGTCGACCTAGACCGGGATCACAAGAGACCCAGTACTTC.